A single sample is the source of the 24 T cell receptor beta chains below, sequenced in a study of shared clonotypes between healthy human individuals. Clones were read by immunoSEQ multiplex PCR, and TCRdb kept only the in-frame ones, dropping some. Among roughly 2.5 million clones, approximately 92% were seen once, and the ten largest hold under 0.15%. Sequenced material: naive CD4+ T cells sorted from blood. Subset described: CD45RA+ positively selected. Receptors originate from a young man in good health.

This chain connects TRBV4-3 to TRBJ2-4; D could derive from TRBD1 or TRBD2 (5 bases each). V was pared by 0 bases and J by 2 bases, with 20 bases between. Germline V gene lookup returns CDR1 LGHNA and CDR2 YSLEER. The CDR3 extends over 19 amino acids. The CDR3 sequence is CASSQDLERGDSSKNIQYF. The CDR3, as DNA: TGCGCCAGCAGCCAAGATCTGGAGAGGGGCGACTCTTCCAAAAACATTCAGTACTTC.

This chain connects TRBV29-1 to TRBJ1-1, with D unresolved. This CDR3 is built from 12 residues. The ends were cut back, 4 bases at V and 8 bases at J, with 14 bases in the middle. From germline, CDR1 is SQVTM and CDR2 ANQGSEA. CDR3 in amino acids: CSVGEGLGEAFF. Here the CDR3 DNA reads TGCAGCGTTGGGGAGGGCCTGGGGGAAGCTTTCTTT.

The chain employs TRBV30 and TRBJ1-3, with D possibly TRBD1 on 5 matching bases. Deletions cut 5 bases from V and 4 bases from J, with 18 bases between. CDR1 and CDR2 (germline): GTSNPN, SVGIG (reference sequence). The CDR3 spans 15 residues. CDR3 protein: CAWSAPGPAGNTIYF. The DNA for the CDR3 is TGTGCCTGGTCTGCCCCGGGGCCCGCAGGAAACACCATATATTTT.

V usage is TRBV5-1 and J usage is TRBJ2-3; D is unclear. The CDR3 sequence is 16 residues long. Trimming shortened V by 0 bases and J by 0 bases, and 11 bases separated the two germline ends. Germline V gives CDR1 SGHRS, CDR2 YFSETQ. CDR3 in amino acids: CASSLAGPPSTDTQYF. The CDR3 DNA reads as TGCGCCAGCAGCTTGGCCGGCCCCCCGAGCACAGATACGCAGTATTTT.

There are a few counts of this clone. The chain combines TRBV6-4 with TRBJ1-5; tentatively, D is TRBD1 (5 bases). Trimming left V 10 bases short and J 3 bases short, with 13 bases between. Germline loops: CDR1 MRHNA, CDR2 SNTAGT. This CDR3 has 13 residues. CDR3 coding DNA: TGTGCCACTGAGGACACAATCAATCAGCCCCAGCATTTT. Translating gives CATEDTINQPQHF.

The CDR3 coding sequence is TGTGCCGGGCGGGGCAGGGGGAGAACAGATACGCAGTATTTT. It specifies CAGRGRGRTDTQYF. The chain employs TRBV6-6 and TRBJ2-3; tentatively, D is TRBD1 (7 bases). Germline CDR1 MNHNY, CDR2 SVGAGI (reference sequence). This CDR3 has 14 residues. Trimming stripped 11 bases from V and 3 bases from J, with 18 bases between.

V is TRBV9 and J is TRBJ2-3; no clear D gene. The V end lost 4 bases, the J end lost 10 bases, and 13 bases lay between the germline ends. Germline CDR1 SGDLS, CDR2 YYNGEE. This CDR3 region has 12 residues. This CDR3 reads CASSPDWVAQYF. The CDR3 bases are TGTGCCAGCAGCCCTGACTGGGTAGCGCAGTATTTT.

In the case of this clone: Other DNA variants within this sample encode the same CDR3. The chain joins TRBV28 to TRBJ1-4; no clear D. Trimming took 2 bases from V and 0 from J, leaving 7 bases between them. Germline V lookup: CDR1 MDHEN, CDR2 SYDVKM. There are 15 residues in the CDR3. The CDR3 nucleotides read TGTGCCAGCAGTTTAAGGAGGGCAACTAATGAAAAACTGTTTTTT. Amino acids: CASSLRRATNEKLFF.

CDR3 loop: CAWSVVRQGVNEQFF. CDR3 coding DNA: TGTGCCTGGAGTGTAGTGAGACAGGGGGTGAATGAGCAGTTCTTC. The J gene is TRBJ2-1, the V gene TRBV30; TRBD1 aligns across 9 bases. CDR1 GTSNPN and CDR2 SVGIG come from the germline V gene (reference sequence). V gave up 0 bases and J gave up 7 bases; unmatched junction bases: 7. The length of the CDR3 is 15 residues. Together with reference TRBV30 and TRBJ2-1, the CDR3 gives the full variable domain: SQTIHQWPATLVQPVGSPLSLECTVEGTSNPNLYWYRQAAGRGLQLLFYSVGIGQISSEVPQNLSASRPQDRQFILSSKKLLLSDSGFYLCAWSVVRQGVNEQFFGPGTRLTVL.

CDR3 bases: TGTGCCAGCAGCTTGCTAGGAGTTAACTATGGCTACACCTTC. Encoded protein: CASSLLGVNYGYTF. This chain links TRBV5-4 with TRBJ1-2; D remains unclear. The CDR3 has 14 residues. Germline V CDR1 and CDR2: SGHNT, YYREEE (reference sequence). The germline V and J ends were trimmed by 1 base and 1 base, with 8 bases remaining between them.

The CDR3 loop is CASSPGLAGSNEQYF. CDR3 DNA: TGCGCCAGCAGCCCGGGACTAGCGGGTTCCAACGAGCAGTACTTC. The rearrangement uses TRBV5-1 and TRBJ2-7; 12 bases align to TRBD2. After removal of 4 bases from V and 5 bases from J, the junction contained 7 bases not matched to a gene. The CDR3 is 15 residues long. Per germline, CDR1 SGHRS and CDR2 YFSETQ.

This chain joins TRBV7-9 and TRBJ2-1; TRBD1 matches 7 bases. The germline V gene has CDR1 SEHNR and CDR2 FQNEAQ (reference sequence). The trim removed 5 bases at V and 4 bases at J, leaving 8 bases unmatched. The length of the CDR3 is 15 residues. The CDR3 spells CASSNRDRTYNEQFF. CDR3 nucleotide sequence: TGTGCCAGCAGCAACCGGGACAGAACTTACAATGAGCAGTTCTTC.

The chain has TRBV5-1 and TRBJ1-1; no clear D. In germline, CDR1 is SGHRS, CDR2 YFSETQ. V shed 0 bases and J shed 3 bases, with 12 bases lying between them. There are 15 residues in the CDR3. CDR3 coding DNA: TGCGCCAGCAGCTTGGTCCGGGTTAGGGACACTGAAGCTTTCTTT. It is translated as CASSLVRVRDTEAFF.

This chain joins TRBV29-1 and TRBJ1-2; unclear D gene. V lost 3 bases, J lost 4 bases, and 12 bases lay in between. The CDR3 is 13 amino acids. The germline gives CDR1 SQVTM, CDR2 ANQGSEA. In DNA, the CDR3 is TGCAGCGTTGAGTTCTCCAGGACCTATGGCTACACCTTC. The encoded protein is CSVEFSRTYGYTF.

The chain has TRBV15 and TRBJ1-6, with 10 positions matching TRBD1. Germline CDR1 is LNHNV and CDR2 is YYDKDF (reference sequence). Losses at the gene ends were 1 base for V and 8 bases for J; bases not matched to a gene: 2. The CDR3 covers 15 residues. DNA of the CDR3: TGTGCCACCAGCAGAGGACAGGGGGCTTATTCACCCCTCCACTTT. Amino acid sequence: CATSRGQGAYSPLHF.

The chain joins TRBV6-1 to TRBJ1-1; D ambiguous. V was cut by 0 bases and J by 4 bases, with 9 bases left in between. The germline V gene encodes CDR1 MNHNS and CDR2 SASEGT. This CDR3 has 14 residues. This CDR3 is CASSEALGGTEAFF. CDR3 nucleotide sequence: TGTGCCAGCAGTGAAGCTTTGGGTGGCACTGAAGCTTTCTTT.

V and J are TRBV5-5 and TRBJ1-1; D uncertain. This CDR3 region has 13 residues. Per germline, CDR1 SGHKS and CDR2 YYEKEE (reference sequence). V shed 3 bases and J shed 6 bases, with 12 bases lying between them. CDR3 nucleotides: TGTGCCAGCAGCTCCGTCCCGACCGCTGAAGCTTTCTTT. Amino acid sequence: CASSSVPTAEAFF.

This clone was seen only once. The sample holds other DNA sequences that translate to the same CDR3. V is TRBV30 and J is TRBJ2-7, with 9 bases that match TRBD2. CDR1 GTSNPN and CDR2 SVGIG come from the germline V gene (reference sequence). There are 13 residues in the CDR3. The V and J ends lost 2 bases and 2 bases, in that order; junction bases with no gene match: 1. The CDR3 region has the DNA TGTGCCTGGAGTCGCGGGAGGGCCTACGAGCAGTACTTC. Residues: CAWSRGRAYEQYF.

This rearrangement joins TRBV2 to TRBJ2-2, with a possible D match to TRBD1 (5 bases). V gave up 7 bases and J gave up 3 bases, with 12 bases separating them. Looked up from germline, CDR1 is SNHLY and CDR2 is FYNNEI. There are 14 residues in the CDR3. The CDR3 DNA sequence: TGTGCCAGCATATCCCAGGGCCACACCGGGGAGCTGTTTTTT. It is translated as CASISQGHTGELFF.

The CDR3 is CASSLMGTDQYF. CDR3 coding DNA: TGTGCCAGCAGCTTAATGGGGACAGATCAGTACTTC. J is TRBJ2-4 and V is TRBV7-2; TRBD1 agrees at 7 bases. CDR1 is SGHTA and CDR2 is FQGNSA in the germline V gene. CDR3 length equals 12 residues. J lost 12 bases, V lost 2 bases, and 4 bases had no gene match.

The rearrangement uses TRBV30 and TRBJ2-5; 7 bases agree with TRBD1. The end of the DNA is better explained by TRBJ2-7, so the J call may be wrong. CDR3 length: 15 amino acids. Germline lookup yields CDR1 GTSNPN and CDR2 SVGIG (reference sequence). The CDR3 DNA reads TGTGCCTGGAGCATAGCTAAGGGACAGAGATACGAGCAGTACTTC. The encoded protein is CAWSIAKGQRYEQYF.

As regards this clone: Other DNA variants within this sample encode the same CDR3. The chain joins TRBV28 to TRBJ2-7; D may match TRBD1 or TRBD2 (5 bases each). The V gene lost 7 bases and the J gene lost 0 bases, with 13 bases spanning the gap. Germline CDR1 and CDR2: MDHEN and SYDVKM. This CDR3 is 14 amino acids long. DNA of the CDR3: TGTGCCAGCACCGCGGGTGGGGGCTCCTACGAGCAGTACTTC. Amino acid sequence: CASTAGGGSYEQYF.

The V and J genes are TRBV6-1 and TRBJ2-1, with D tentatively TRBD2 (5 bases). The V and J ends lost 6 bases and 9 bases respectively, with 18 bases between them. Germline values: CDR1 MNHNS, CDR2 SASEGT. This CDR3 has 14 residues. The CDR3 sequence: CASRGLRALGEQFF. The CDR3 DNA sequence: TGTGCCAGCAGAGGACTCCGGGCCCTCGGTGAGCAGTTCTTC.

The chain uses TRBV7-9 and TRBJ2-5; D remains unclear. The CDR3 length is 15 residues. CDR1 is SEHNR and CDR2 is FQNEAQ in the germline V gene (reference sequence). Trimming pared 2 bases from V and 4 bases from J, leaving 14 bases between. The CDR3, as DNA: TGTGCCAGCAGCTTACGGAAACGCGGCGTAGAGACCCAGTACTTC. It is translated as CASSLRKRGVETQYF.